The 26 T cell receptor beta chains listed next were all sequenced from one sample in a study of CD8 T cells in Susac syndrome (dated by TCRdb to about 2019). Libraries were constructed by the immunoSEQ multiplex PCR assay. RNA was extracted using the RNeasy kit, and roughly 0.45 to 1 microgram was reverse transcribed with random hexamers. TCRdb reprocessed the public reads (quality trimming at Q25 with fastp, clone calling with MiXCR) and kept in-frame beta chains. Identical CDR3 proteins give one entry, which carries the most common genes and DNA. This sample lists 20,000 to 25,000 distinct CDR3 sequences; 90% to 95% were detected once. Around 0.25% of the sample is in the top ten clones. Sequenced material: CD8+ T cells from PBMCs. The receptors stem from a human donor in good health.

The chain employs TRBV12-3 or TRBV12-4 and TRBJ1-3; 7 bases agree with TRBD1. The CDR3 is 13 amino acids. The J segment lost 3 bases and the V segment lost 5 bases, leaving 1 base of the junction unmatched. As DNA, the CDR3 is TGTGCCAGCAGTACAGGGGATGGAAACACCATATATTTT. This sequence encodes CASSTGDGNTIYF.

This clonotype occurred a few times. The chain couples TRBV6-2 or TRBV6-3 to TRBJ1-1; D is uncertain. This CDR3 comprises 13 residues. V dropped 6 bases and J dropped 0 bases, with 8 bases sitting between them. Germline CDR1 and CDR2: MNHEY and SVGEGT. The CDR3 sequence: CASSNSVNTEAFF. CDR3 nucleotides: TGTGCCAGCAGCAACAGCGTGAACACTGAAGCTTTCTTT.

This chain connects TRBV5-4 to TRBJ2-1; 7 bases match TRBD1. The CDR3 spans 14 residues. V shed 4 bases, J shed 3 bases, and the junction held 4 bases outside the gene matches. CDR1 SGHNT and CDR2 YYREEE come from the germline V gene (reference sequence). The CDR3 bases are TGTGCCAGCAGCGATGGACAGGTCTACAATGAGCAGTTCTTC. It yields the protein CASSDGQVYNEQFF.

The V call is TRBV20-1, the J call TRBJ1-2, with TRBD1 as a possible D gene (5 bases). Trimming took off 1 base at V and 8 bases at J, with 26 bases between the two ends. The germline gives CDR1 DFQATT, CDR2 SNEGSKA (reference sequence). This CDR3 comprises 17 residues. CDR3 nucleotides: TGCAGTGCTAGAGTCATGATACGGACAAGCCTAATGGGCGGCTACACCTTC. It encodes CSARVMIRTSLMGGYTF.

The rearrangement joins TRBV27 to TRBJ2-1; no clear D gene. This CDR3 has 15 amino acids. Per the germline V gene, CDR1 is MNHEY and CDR2 is SMNVEV (reference sequence). The germline V and J ends were trimmed by 7 bases and 0 bases, with 13 bases remaining between them. CDR3 sequence: CASNEDWSSYNEQFF. The CDR3 DNA is TGTGCCAGCAATGAAGACTGGAGCTCCTACAATGAGCAGTTCTTC.

The rearrangement joins TRBV5-6 to TRBJ1-4; D is uncertain. Trimming stripped 4 bases from V and 3 bases from J, with 1 base between. The CDR3 extends over 11 amino acids. CDR1 and CDR2 from the germline V gene are SGHDT and YYEEEE. The CDR3 here is CASSANEKLFF. The CDR3 coding sequence is TGTGCCAGCAGCGCTAATGAAAAACTGTTTTTT.

This chain joins TRBV6-2 or TRBV6-3 and TRBJ2-3; no clear D gene. Germline V gene sequence: CDR1 MNHEY, CDR2 SVGEGT. The CDR3 sequence is 13 residues long. V lost 5 bases and J lost 5, with 11 bases in between. In DNA, the CDR3 is TGTGCCAGCAGTCCACGTTCTCGAGATACGCAGTATTTT. Residues: CASSPRSRDTQYF.

As to this clonotype: An end of the junction differs from the germline gene, which may be a read error. The chain joins TRBV5-6 to TRBJ2-6, with a weak D call TRBD1 (5 bases). Looked up from germline, CDR1 is SGHDT and CDR2 is YYEEEE. The CDR3 runs to 16 residues. In nucleotides, the CDR3 is TGTGCCAGCAGCTTGTCAGTTCTCTCTGGGGCCAACGTCCTGATTTTC. It encodes CASSLSVLSGANVLIF.

The CDR3 region is CSVEGQGAYEQYF. CDR3 DNA: TGCAGCGTTGAGGGACAGGGGGCGTACGAGCAGTACTTC. This chain links TRBV29-1 with TRBJ2-7, with TRBD1 identical over 12 bases. CDR3 length: 13 residues. CDR1 SQVTM and CDR2 ANQGSEA come from the germline V gene. Losses at the gene ends were 3 bases for V and 4 bases for J; bases not matched to a gene: 1.

This chain uses TRBV20-1 with TRBJ2-7; D is possibly TRBD1 or TRBD2 (6 bases each). The CDR3 covers 13 residues. Trimming pared 3 bases from V and 2 bases from J, leaving 11 bases between. CDR1 and CDR2 from the germline V gene are DFQATT and SNEGSKA (reference sequence). The CDR3 DNA follows: TGCAGTGCTAGGGGGGGCTTTACCTACGAGCAGTACTTC. Protein: CSARGGFTYEQYF.

The chain combines TRBV6-2 or TRBV6-3 with TRBJ2-5, with TRBD2 matching over 8 bases. The germline V gene encodes CDR1 MNHEY and CDR2 SVGEGT. The CDR3 consists of 15 residues. The V and J ends lost 7 bases and 4 bases, in that order; junction bases with no gene match: 11. CDR3 nucleotides: TGTGCCAGCATCGACGGGGGGGTCTCGGGAGAGACCCAGTACTTC. Protein: CASIDGGVSGETQYF.

The J gene is TRBJ2-5, the V gene TRBV11-2; D remains unclear. Per the germline V gene, CDR1 is SGHAT and CDR2 is FQNNGV. The CDR3 has 12 amino acids. Trimming removed 0 bases from V and 5 bases from J, with 4 bases in between. The CDR3 reads CASSLDRETQYF. CDR3 nucleotides: TGTGCCAGCAGCTTAGATCGGGAGACCCAGTACTTC.

This clonotype has only one observation. The gene calls are TRBV5-8 and TRBJ2-5, with 7 bases fitting TRBD1. The germline CDR1 and CDR2 sequences are SGHTS and YDEGEE. Trimming took 2 bases from V and 0 from J; bases not matched to a gene: 4. This CDR3 is built from 15 residues. CDR3 sequence: CASSLWTGHQETQYF. CDR3 DNA sequence: TGTGCCAGCAGCTTATGGACAGGCCACCAAGAGACCCAGTACTTC.

This chain connects TRBV13 to TRBJ2-2; D remains ambiguous. The V gene lost 5 bases and the J gene lost 4 bases, with 8 bases spanning the gap. CDR3 size: 13 residues. CDR1 is PRHDT, CDR2 FYEKMQ, per germline (reference sequence). CDR3 amino acids: CASSQHCTGELFF. In DNA form, the CDR3 reads TGTGCCAGCAGCCAACACTGCACCGGGGAGCTGTTTTTT.

The V call is TRBV5-4, the J call TRBJ1-2; maybe TRBD1 (5 bases). CDR3 length equals 15 residues. CDR1 is SGHNT, CDR2 YYREEE, per germline (reference sequence). V lost 1 base and J 7 bases, leaving 17 bases between the germline ends. CDR3 in DNA: TGTGCCAGCAGCTTGCTGACAGCCGGGGGGGTTGGCTACACCTTC. Translation gives CASSLLTAGGVGYTF. Full variable domain (rest looked up from reference TRBV5-4 and TRBJ1-2): ETGVTQSPTHLIKTRGQQVTLRCSSQSGHNTVSWYQQALGQGPQFIFQYYREEENGRGNFPPRFSGLQFPNYSSELNVNALELDDSALYLCASSLLTAGGVGYTFGSGTRLTVV.

The J gene is TRBJ1-6, the V gene TRBV7-8, with TRBD1 as a possible D gene (5 bases). The CDR3 covers 14 residues. CDR1 SGHVS and CDR2 FQNEAQ come from the germline V gene. V was shortened by 5 bases and J by 9 bases, with 14 bases between the two germline ends. For the CDR3, the DNA is TGTGCCAGCAGCACCGGGACGGTCGGTTCACCCCTCCACTTT. Translated, it gives CASSTGTVGSPLHF.

V is TRBV5-6 and J is TRBJ1-2; D is undetermined. CDR1 is SGHDT, CDR2 YYEEEE, per germline. V was shortened by 1 base and J by 7 bases, with 5 bases between the two germline ends. The CDR3 covers 11 residues. DNA of the CDR3: TGTGCCAGCAGCTTGAGTAGTGGCTACACCTTC. Translated, it gives CASSLSSGYTF.

V usage is TRBV18 and J usage is TRBJ2-3, with 7 bases that match TRBD1. Germline assignment: CDR1 KGHSH and CDR2 LQKENI. V trimming: 3 bases; J trimming: 2 bases; junction bases outside the gene matches: 14. The CDR3 runs to 18 residues. The CDR3 DNA is TGTGCCAGCTCACCTCCGCAACCCGCAGGGGGATACACAGATACGCAGTATTTT. It codes for CASSPPQPAGGYTDTQYF.

J is TRBJ2-7 and V is TRBV29-1; D tentatively reads TRBD1 or TRBD2 (5 bases each). V was clipped by 4 bases and J by 6 bases, with 22 bases between them. The germline CDR1 and CDR2 sequences are SQVTM and ANQGSEA. This CDR3 has 15 residues. The CDR3 spells CSVVPGTKFQGEQYF. The CDR3 bases are TGCAGCGTTGTACCAGGGACCAAATTCCAGGGCGAGCAGTACTTC.

The V call is TRBV6-4, the J call TRBJ2-1; TRBD1 or TRBD2 may be the D gene (5 bases each). The germline V and J ends were trimmed by 3 bases and 2 bases, with 5 bases remaining between them. Germline V lookup: CDR1 MRHNA, CDR2 SNTAGT. The CDR3 extends over 13 amino acids. CDR3 sequence (DNA): TGTGCCAGCAGTGAGGGGGCCTACAATGAGCAGTTCTTC. The encoded protein is CASSEGAYNEQFF.

The CDR3 nucleotides are TGTGCCAGCAGCTTTGAACAGCTTAACACTGAAGCTTTCTTT. Translated: CASSFEQLNTEAFF. The chain joins TRBV5-5 to TRBJ1-1, with D uncertain. The CDR3 consists of 14 residues. With 2 bases removed from V and 2 bases from J, the gap between germline ends came to 10 bases. The germline V gene encodes CDR1 SGHKS and CDR2 YYEKEE (reference sequence). The variable domain in full, completed from reference TRBV5-5 and TRBJ1-1, reads DAGVTQSPTHLIKTRGQQVTLRCSPISGHKSVSWYQQVLGQGPQFIFQYYEKEERGRGNFPDRFSARQFPNYSSELNVNALLLGDSALYLCASSFEQLNTEAFFGQGTRLTVV.

This clonotype was observed a handful of times. The rearrangement links TRBV5-4 to TRBJ1-1; 7 nucleotides line up with TRBD1. Germline V gives CDR1 SGHNT, CDR2 YYREEE (reference sequence). There are 15 residues in the CDR3. V lost 4 bases to trimming and J lost 0 bases; unmatched junction nucleotides: 6. Here the CDR3 DNA reads TGTGCCAGCAGCGGGGACAGTTCGGTGAACACTGAAGCTTTCTTT. Residues: CASSGDSSVNTEAFF.

The V gene is TRBV7-9, the J gene TRBJ1-5; D gene ambiguous. CDR3 length equals 12 residues. V lost 5 bases to trimming and J lost 6 bases, with 8 bases between them. Germline values: CDR1 SEHNR, CDR2 FQNEAQ (reference sequence). This CDR3 reads CASSRSGQPQHF. CDR3 coding DNA: TGTGCCAGCAGCCGCTCGGGTCAGCCCCAGCATTTT.

In this sample, this clonotype turned up once. V is TRBV11-2 and J is TRBJ2-7; D possibly matches TRBD1 or TRBD2 (5 bases each). There are 15 residues in the CDR3. With 1 base removed from V and 2 bases from J, the gap between germline ends came to 12 bases. Germline V gene lookup returns CDR1 SGHAT and CDR2 FQNNGV. The CDR3 here is CASSLGDQSTYEQYF. CDR3 coding DNA: TGTGCCAGCAGCTTAGGGGACCAAAGTACCTACGAGCAGTACTTC.

This clonotype has just one count. The chain combines TRBV13 with TRBJ2-1, with 7 bases aligning to TRBD2. The CDR3 consists of 14 residues. Looked up from germline, CDR1 is PRHDT and CDR2 is FYEKMQ (reference sequence). The junction had 5 bases not matched to a gene; V was cut back by 0 bases and J by 9 bases. CDR3 DNA: TGTGCCAGCAGCTTAGGACTAGCGCTAGGTGAGCAGTTCTTC. Translation gives CASSLGLALGEQFF.

The genes are TRBV29-1 and TRBJ2-7; D is unresolved. CDR3 length equals 12 residues. V dropped 3 bases and J dropped 2 bases, with 8 bases sitting between them. Germline CDR1 SQVTM, CDR2 ANQGSEA. CDR3 sequence (DNA): TGCAGCGTTGACTGGGGAACCTACGAGCAGTACTTC. Its translation is CSVDWGTYEQYF.